Listed below are T cell receptor beta chains from one sample, sequenced in a study of beta chain features in type 1 diabetes. Data came from immunoSEQ multiplex PCR; TCRdb stores just in-frame clones and leaves some out. Of 160,000 or so clones listed, roughly 9% are singletons. Sequences were obtained from central memory CD4+ T cells from blood. The receptors shown here come from a woman aged 18-29 years in good health. The CDR3 runs from the conserved cysteine through the conserved F or W. The D gene is left open where the match is weak. The size entry is marked missing in some rows and otherwise reads once, few, many or a size class.

>-|TRBV19|TRBJ2-3|TRBD1|14
CASSWTGGTDTQYF
TGTGCCAGCAGTTGGACAGGGGGCACAGATACGCAGTATTTT
>few|TRBV29-1|TRBJ2-1|TRBD1|15
CSVAGTGVGNNEQFF
TGCAGCGTTGCCGGGACAGGGGTCGGTAACAATGAGCAGTTCTTC
>-|TRBV18|TRBJ1-2|-|13
CASSPPAGLGYTF
TGTGCCAGCTCACCCCCGGCGGGACTCGGCTACACCTTC
>-|TRBV18|TRBJ1-5|-|13
CASSPGADQPQHF
TGTGCCAGCTCACCAGGGGCCGATCAGCCCCAGCATTTT
>few|TRBV27|TRBJ1-2|TRBD1|13
CASSFRTGQGYTF
TGTGCCAGCAGTTTTCGGACAGGGCAAGGCTACACCTTC
>-|TRBV30|TRBJ2-5|-|15
CAWTRGGQNQETQYF
TGTGCCTGGACCCGGGGGGGACAGAACCAGGAGACCCAGTACTTC
>few|TRBV30|TRBJ2-7|TRBD2|15
CAWSVAGGFPYEQYF
TGTGCCTGGAGTGTGGCGGGAGGATTCCCCTACGAGCAGTACTTC
>many|TRBV5-6|TRBJ2-7|-|15
CASSWGDSREYEQYF
TGTGCCAGCAGCTGGGGGGACAGTCGGGAATACGAGCAGTACTTC
>-|TRBV5-1|TRBJ2-3|TRBD1|14
CASSLEGAADTQYF
TGCGCCAGCAGCTTAGAGGGGGCTGCAGATACGCAGTATTTT
>-|TRBV21-1|TRBJ2-2|-|20
CASSSRKDRGRIAGAGELFF
TGTGCCAGCAGCAGTCGAAAGGACAGGGGGCGAATAGCGGGAGCCGGGGAGCTGTTTTTT
>few|TRBV11-3|TRBJ2-7|TRBD1|16
CASSLVGQGGLYEQYF
TGTGCCAGCAGCTTAGTGGGACAGGGGGGCCTCTACGAGCAGTACTTC
>-|TRBV18|TRBJ2-1|TRBD2|18
CASSPPGLAGVGYNEQFF
TGTGCCAGCTCACCTCCGGGACTAGCGGGAGTAGGTTACAATGAGCAGTTCTTC
>few|TRBV20-1|TRBJ2-7|-|11
CSAIAGYEQYF
TGCAGTGCAATAGCAGGGTACGAGCAGTACTTC
>-|TRBV27|TRBJ2-7|TRBD1|15
CASGTGGQVVYEQYF
TGTGCCAGTGGGACAGGAGGTCAGGTAGTCTACGAGCAGTACTTC
>-|TRBV29-1|TRBJ1-2|TRBD1|11
CSAGTGVGYTF
TGCAGCGCCGGGACAGGGGTAGGCTACACCTTC
>-|TRBV10-3|TRBJ2-1|TRBD2|15
CAISDLAGASGEQFF
TGTGCCATCAGTGACCTAGCGGGAGCCTCGGGCGAGCAGTTCTTC
>-|TRBV7-2|TRBJ2-3|TRBD2|14
CASSSGLATDTQYF
TGTGCCAGCAGCTCAGGACTAGCCACAGATACGCAGTATTTT